Here is one TCR beta chain with its context. The data stem from a study of PD-L1 blockade in urothelial cancer. Study-level information: About 90% of the 29 patients were males with bladder-origin urothelial cancer. Typically, measured as a median, blood samples had 110,000 to 150,000 T cells.

Sequenced by immunoSEQ multiplex PCR; TCRdb stores in-frame clones only, minus some. The repertoire holds tens of thousands of clones, with nearly 90% as singletons. From germline, CDR1 is MNHEY and CDR2 SMNVEV (reference sequence). V lost 3 bases to trimming and J lost 6 bases, with 18 bases between them. The CDR3 runs 15 residues. Stated time point: pretreatment peripheral blood. Individual patients had between 1 and 8 samples, taken pretreatment and on-treatment. The chain carries TRBV27 and TRBJ2-7; no clear D gene. Here the sequenced sample was PBMCs, taken around atezolizumab (anti-PD-L1) treatment. The TCR sequence derives from a man in his 60s with urothelial cancer. The CDR3, as DNA: TGTGCCAGCAGTTTGGAGCCTCAATTCCCGTCCGAGCAGTACTTC. This encodes CASSLEPQFPSEQYF.